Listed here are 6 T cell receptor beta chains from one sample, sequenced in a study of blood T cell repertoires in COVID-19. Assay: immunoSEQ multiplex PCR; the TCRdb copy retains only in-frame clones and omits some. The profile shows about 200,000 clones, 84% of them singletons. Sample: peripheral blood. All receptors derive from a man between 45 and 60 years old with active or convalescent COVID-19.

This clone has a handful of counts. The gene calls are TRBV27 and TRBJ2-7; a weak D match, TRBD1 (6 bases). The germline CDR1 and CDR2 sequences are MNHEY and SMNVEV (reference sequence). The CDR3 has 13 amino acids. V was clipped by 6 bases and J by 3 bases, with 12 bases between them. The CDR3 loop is CASSRTANYEQYF. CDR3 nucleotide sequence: TGTGCCAGCAGCAGGACAGCGAACTACGAGCAGTACTTC.

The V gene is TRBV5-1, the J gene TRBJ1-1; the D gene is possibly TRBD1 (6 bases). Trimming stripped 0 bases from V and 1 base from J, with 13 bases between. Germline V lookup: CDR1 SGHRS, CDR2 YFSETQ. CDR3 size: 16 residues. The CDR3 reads CASSLARGGGNTEAFF. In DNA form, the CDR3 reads TGCGCCAGCAGCTTGGCCAGGGGCGGGGGGAACACTGAAGCTTTCTTT.

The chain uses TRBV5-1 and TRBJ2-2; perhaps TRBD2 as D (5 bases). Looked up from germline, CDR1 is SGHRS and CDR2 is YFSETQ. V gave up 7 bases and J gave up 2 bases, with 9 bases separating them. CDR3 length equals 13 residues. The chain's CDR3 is CASEGLNTGELFF. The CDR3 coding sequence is TGCGCCAGCGAGGGCCTAAACACCGGGGAGCTGTTTTTT.

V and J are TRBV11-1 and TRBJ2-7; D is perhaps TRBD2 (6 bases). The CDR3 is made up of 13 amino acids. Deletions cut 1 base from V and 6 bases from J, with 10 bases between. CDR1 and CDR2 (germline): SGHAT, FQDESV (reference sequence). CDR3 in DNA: TGTGCCAGCAGCTTAGTAGAGGGACTCGAGCAGTACTTC. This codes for CASSLVEGLEQYF.

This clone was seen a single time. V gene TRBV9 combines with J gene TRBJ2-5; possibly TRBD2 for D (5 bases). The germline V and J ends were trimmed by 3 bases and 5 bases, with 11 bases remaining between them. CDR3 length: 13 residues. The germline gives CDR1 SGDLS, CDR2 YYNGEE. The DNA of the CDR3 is TGTGCCAGCAGCGATTGGAGGTTGGAGACCCAGTACTTC. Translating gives CASSDWRLETQYF.

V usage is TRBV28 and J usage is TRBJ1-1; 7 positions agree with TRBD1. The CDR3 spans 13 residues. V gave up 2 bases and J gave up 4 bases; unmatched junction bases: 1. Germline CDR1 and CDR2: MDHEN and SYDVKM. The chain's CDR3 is CASSLPGGTEAFF. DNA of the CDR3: TGTGCCAGCAGTTTACCAGGGGGCACTGAAGCTTTCTTT.